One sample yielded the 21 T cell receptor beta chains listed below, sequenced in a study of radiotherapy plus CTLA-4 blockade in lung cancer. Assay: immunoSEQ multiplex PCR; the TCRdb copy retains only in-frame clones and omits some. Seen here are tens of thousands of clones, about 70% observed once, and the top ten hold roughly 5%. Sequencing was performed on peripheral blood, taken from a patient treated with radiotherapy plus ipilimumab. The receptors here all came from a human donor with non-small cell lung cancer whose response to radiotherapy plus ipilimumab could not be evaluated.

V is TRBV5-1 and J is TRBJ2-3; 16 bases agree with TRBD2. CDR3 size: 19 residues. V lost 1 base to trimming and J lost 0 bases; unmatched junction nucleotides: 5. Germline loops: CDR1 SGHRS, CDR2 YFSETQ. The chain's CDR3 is CASSLIPGLAGGSTDTQYF. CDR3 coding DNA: TGCGCCAGCAGCTTGATCCCGGGACTAGCGGGAGGGAGCACAGATACGCAGTATTTT.

CDR3 in amino acids: CASTPRAGGLVGELFF. The CDR3, as DNA: TGTGCCAGCACCCCACGGGCGGGAGGATTGGTCGGGGAGCTGTTTTTT. The genes are TRBV9 and TRBJ2-2; 8 nucleotides agree with TRBD2. The junction had 14 bases not matched to a gene; V was cut back by 6 bases and J by 7 bases. The V gene's germline CDR1 is SGDLS and CDR2 YYNGEE. The CDR3 sequence is 16 residues long.

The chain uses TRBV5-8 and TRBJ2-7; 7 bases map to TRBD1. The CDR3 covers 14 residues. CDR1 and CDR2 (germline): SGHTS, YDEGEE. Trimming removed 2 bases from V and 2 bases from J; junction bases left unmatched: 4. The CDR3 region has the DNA TGTGCCAGCAGCTTCCTGACAGGGACCTACGAGCAGTACTTC. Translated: CASSFLTGTYEQYF.

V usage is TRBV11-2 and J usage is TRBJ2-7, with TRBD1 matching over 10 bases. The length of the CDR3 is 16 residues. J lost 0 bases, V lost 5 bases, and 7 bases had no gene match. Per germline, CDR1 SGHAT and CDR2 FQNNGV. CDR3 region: CASSNRQGAISYEQYF. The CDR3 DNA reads TGTGCCAGCAGCAACAGACAGGGGGCAATCTCCTACGAGCAGTACTTC.

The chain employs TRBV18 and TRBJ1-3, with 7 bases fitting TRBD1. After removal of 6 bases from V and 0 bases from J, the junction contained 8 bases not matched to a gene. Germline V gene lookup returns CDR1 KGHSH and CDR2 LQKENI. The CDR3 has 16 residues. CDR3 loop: CASSRDSVNSGNTIYF. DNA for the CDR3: TGTGCCAGCTCGAGGGACAGCGTAAACTCTGGAAACACCATATATTTT. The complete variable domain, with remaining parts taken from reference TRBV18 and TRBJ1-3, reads NAGVMQNPRHLVRRRGQEARLRCSPMKGHSHVYWYRQLPEEGLKFMVYLQKENIIDESGMPKERFSAEFPKEGPSILRIQQVVRGDSAAYFCASSRDSVNSGNTIYFGEGSWLTVV.

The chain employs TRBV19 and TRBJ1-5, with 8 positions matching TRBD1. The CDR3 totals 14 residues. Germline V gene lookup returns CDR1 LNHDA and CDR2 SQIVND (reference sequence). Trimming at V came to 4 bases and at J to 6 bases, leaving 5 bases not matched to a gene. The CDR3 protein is CASSTTGEAQPQHF. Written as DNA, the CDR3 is TGTGCCAGTAGTACGACAGGGGAAGCTCAGCCCCAGCATTTT.

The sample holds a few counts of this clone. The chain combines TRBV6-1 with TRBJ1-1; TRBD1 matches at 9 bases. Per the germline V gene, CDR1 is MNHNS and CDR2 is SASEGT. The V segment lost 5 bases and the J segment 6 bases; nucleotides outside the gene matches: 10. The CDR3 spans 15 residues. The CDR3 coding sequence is TGTGCCAGCAGTCCCATGGGACAGGGTAAGGCTGAAGCTTTCTTT. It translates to CASSPMGQGKAEAFF.

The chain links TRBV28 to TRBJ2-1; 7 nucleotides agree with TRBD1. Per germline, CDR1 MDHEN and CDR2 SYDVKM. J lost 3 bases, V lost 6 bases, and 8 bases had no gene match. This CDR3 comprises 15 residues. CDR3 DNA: TGTGCCAGCAGGGGGAGACAGGGAGTCTACAATGAGCAGTTCTTC. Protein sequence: CASRGRQGVYNEQFF.

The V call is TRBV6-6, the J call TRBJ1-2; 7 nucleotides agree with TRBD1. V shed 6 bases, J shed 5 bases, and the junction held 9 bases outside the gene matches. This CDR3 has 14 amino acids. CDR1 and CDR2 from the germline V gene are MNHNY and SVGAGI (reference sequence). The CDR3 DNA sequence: TGTGCCAGCAGGGGGCGACAGGGCGCTTATGGCTACACCTTC. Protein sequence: CASRGRQGAYGYTF.

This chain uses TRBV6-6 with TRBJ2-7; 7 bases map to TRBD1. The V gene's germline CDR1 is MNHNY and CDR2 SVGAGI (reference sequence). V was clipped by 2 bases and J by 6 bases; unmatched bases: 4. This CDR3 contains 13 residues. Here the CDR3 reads CASSYRAGGEQYF. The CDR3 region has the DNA TGTGCCAGCAGTTACCGAGCAGGGGGCGAGCAGTACTTC.

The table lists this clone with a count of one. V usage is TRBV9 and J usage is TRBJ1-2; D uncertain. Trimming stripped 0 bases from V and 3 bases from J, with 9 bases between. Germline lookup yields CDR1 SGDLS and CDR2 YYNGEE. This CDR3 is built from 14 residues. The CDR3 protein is CASSVGITDYGYTF. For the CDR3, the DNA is TGTGCCAGCAGCGTAGGTATAACGGACTATGGCTACACCTTC.

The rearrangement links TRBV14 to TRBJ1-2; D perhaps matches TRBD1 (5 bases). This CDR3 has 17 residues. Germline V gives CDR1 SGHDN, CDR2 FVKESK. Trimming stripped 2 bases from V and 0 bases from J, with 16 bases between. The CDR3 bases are TGTGCCAGCAGCCAACATCCAGGGAAGTTAGCTAACTATGGCTACACCTTC. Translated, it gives CASSQHPGKLANYGYTF.

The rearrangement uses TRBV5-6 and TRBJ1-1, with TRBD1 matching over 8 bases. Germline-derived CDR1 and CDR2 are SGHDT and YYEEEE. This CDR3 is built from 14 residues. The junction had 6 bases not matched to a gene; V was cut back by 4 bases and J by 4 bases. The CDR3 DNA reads TGTGCCAGCAGCGGAAACAGGGGGAGCACTGAAGCTTTCTTT. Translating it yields CASSGNRGSTEAFF.

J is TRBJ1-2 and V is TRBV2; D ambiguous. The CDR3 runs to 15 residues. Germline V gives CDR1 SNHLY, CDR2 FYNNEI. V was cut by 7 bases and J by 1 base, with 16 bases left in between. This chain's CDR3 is CASTVDSNYNYGYTF. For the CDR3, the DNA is TGTGCCAGCACCGTAGATAGCAACTATAACTATGGCTACACCTTC.

The CDR3: CASSRTVFGQFF. In DNA, the CDR3 is TGTGCCAGCAGCAGGACAGTCTTCGGGCAGTTCTTC. The chain carries TRBV28 and TRBJ2-1; perhaps TRBD1 as D (6 bases). V was clipped by 6 bases and J by 12 bases, with 15 bases between them. The germline V gene encodes CDR1 MDHEN and CDR2 SYDVKM. This CDR3 has 12 amino acids. Full variable domain (remainder filled in from reference TRBV28 and TRBJ2-1): DVKVTQSSRYLVKRTGEKVFLECVQDMDHENMFWYRQDPGLGLRLIYFSYDVKMKEKGDIPEGYSVSREKKERFSLILESASTNQTSMYLCASSRTVFGQFFGPGTRLTVL.

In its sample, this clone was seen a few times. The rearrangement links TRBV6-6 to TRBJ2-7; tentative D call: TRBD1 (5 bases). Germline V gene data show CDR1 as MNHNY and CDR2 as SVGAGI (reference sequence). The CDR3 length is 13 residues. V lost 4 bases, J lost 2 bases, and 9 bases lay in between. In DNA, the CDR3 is TGTGCCAGCAGTTCCACAGGCACCTACGAGCAGTACTTC. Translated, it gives CASSSTGTYEQYF.

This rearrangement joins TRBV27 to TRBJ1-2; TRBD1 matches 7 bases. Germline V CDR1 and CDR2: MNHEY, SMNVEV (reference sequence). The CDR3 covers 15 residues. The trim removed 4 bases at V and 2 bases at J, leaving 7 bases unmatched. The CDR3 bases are TGTGCCAGCAGTTCACCCGGGACAGCCAACTATGGCTACACCTTC. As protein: CASSSPGTANYGYTF.

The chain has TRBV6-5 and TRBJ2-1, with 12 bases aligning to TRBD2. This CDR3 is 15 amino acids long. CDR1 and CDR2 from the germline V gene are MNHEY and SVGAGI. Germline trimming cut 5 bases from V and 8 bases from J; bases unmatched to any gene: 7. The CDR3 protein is CASSPTSGSSDEQFF. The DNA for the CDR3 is TGTGCCAGCAGTCCGACTAGCGGGAGCTCCGATGAGCAGTTCTTC.

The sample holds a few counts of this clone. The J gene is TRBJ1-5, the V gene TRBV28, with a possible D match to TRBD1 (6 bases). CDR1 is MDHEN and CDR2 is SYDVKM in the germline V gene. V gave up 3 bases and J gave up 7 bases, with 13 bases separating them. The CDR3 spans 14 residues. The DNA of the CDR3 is TGTGCCAGCAGTTTGGGAGGGGGGGAACAGCCCCAGCATTTT. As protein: CASSLGGGEQPQHF.

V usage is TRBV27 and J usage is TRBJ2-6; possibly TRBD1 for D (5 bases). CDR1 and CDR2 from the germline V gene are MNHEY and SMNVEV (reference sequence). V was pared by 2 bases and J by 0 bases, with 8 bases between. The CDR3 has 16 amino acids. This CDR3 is CASSLTGISGANVLTF. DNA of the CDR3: TGTGCCAGCAGTTTAACAGGTATCTCTGGGGCCAACGTCCTGACTTTC.

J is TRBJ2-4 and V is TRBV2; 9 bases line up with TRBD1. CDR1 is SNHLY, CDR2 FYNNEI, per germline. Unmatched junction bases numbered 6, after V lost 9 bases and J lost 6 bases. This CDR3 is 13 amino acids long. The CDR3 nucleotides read TGTGCCAGTACCGGACAGGGGACAAACATTCAGTACTTC. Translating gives CASTGQGTNIQYF.